This T cell receptor beta chain was obtained from a study of blood T cell repertoires in COVID-19. Across the whole study: Both acute and convalescent COVID-19 samples were obtained from the United States, Italy and Spain.

Measured with immunoSEQ multiplex PCR; TCRdb has only the in-frame clones, and not every one. Among some 110,000 clones listed, 91% were seen once. The length of the CDR3 is 17 residues. Germline V gene lookup returns CDR1 LGHNA and CDR2 YNFKEQ. Trimming at V came to 0 bases and at J to 1 base, leaving 5 bases not matched to a gene. The genes are TRBV4-2 and TRBJ2-3, with 9 bases identical to TRBD2. The receptor was isolated from a human donor in a cohort sampled during active COVID-19. Sequenced: peripheral blood. CDR3 protein: CASSQEGPSGGTDTQYF. The CDR3 nucleotides are TGTGCCAGCAGCCAAGAAGGTCCTAGCGGGGGCACAGATACGCAGTATTTT.